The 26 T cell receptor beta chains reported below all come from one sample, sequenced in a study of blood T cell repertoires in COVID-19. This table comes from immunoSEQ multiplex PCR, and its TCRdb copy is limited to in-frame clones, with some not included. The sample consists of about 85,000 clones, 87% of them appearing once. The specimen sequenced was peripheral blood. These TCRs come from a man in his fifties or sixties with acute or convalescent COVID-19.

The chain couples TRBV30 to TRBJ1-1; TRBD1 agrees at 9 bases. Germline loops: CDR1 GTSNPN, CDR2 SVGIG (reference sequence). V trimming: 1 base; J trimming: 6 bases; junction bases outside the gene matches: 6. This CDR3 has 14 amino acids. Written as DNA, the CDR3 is TGTGCCTGGAGTGAAACAGGGGGCTTCCCTGAAGCTTTCTTT. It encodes CAWSETGGFPEAFF.

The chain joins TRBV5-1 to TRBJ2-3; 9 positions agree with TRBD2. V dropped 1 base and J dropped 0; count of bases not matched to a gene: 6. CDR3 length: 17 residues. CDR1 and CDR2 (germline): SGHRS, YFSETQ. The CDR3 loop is CASSLTSGGPSTDTQYF. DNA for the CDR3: TGCGCCAGCAGCTTGACGAGCGGGGGGCCAAGCACAGATACGCAGTATTTT.

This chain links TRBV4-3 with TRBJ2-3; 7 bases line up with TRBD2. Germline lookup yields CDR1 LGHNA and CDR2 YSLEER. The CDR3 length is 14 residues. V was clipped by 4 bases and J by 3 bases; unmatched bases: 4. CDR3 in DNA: TGCGCCAGCAGCCTCTACGGGGGGACAGATACGCAGTATTTT. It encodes CASSLYGGTDTQYF.

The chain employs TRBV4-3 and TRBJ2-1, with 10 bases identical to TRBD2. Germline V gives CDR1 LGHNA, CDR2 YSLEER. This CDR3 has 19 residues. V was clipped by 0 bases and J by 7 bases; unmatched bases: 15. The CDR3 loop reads CASSQDWLAGATGLNEQFF. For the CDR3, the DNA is TGCGCCAGCAGCCAAGATTGGCTAGCGGGGGCCACCGGTCTAAATGAGCAGTTCTTC.

The CDR3 DNA reads as TGTGCCAGCAGTCCGGGACTAGCCTTATACAATGAGCAGTTCTTC. As protein: CASSPGLALYNEQFF. The chain is built from TRBV6-6 and TRBJ2-1; 9 nucleotides align to TRBD2. This CDR3 is 15 amino acids long. Germline V CDR1 and CDR2: MNHNY, SVGAGI (reference sequence). After removal of 5 bases from V and 4 bases from J, the junction contained 6 bases not matched to a gene.

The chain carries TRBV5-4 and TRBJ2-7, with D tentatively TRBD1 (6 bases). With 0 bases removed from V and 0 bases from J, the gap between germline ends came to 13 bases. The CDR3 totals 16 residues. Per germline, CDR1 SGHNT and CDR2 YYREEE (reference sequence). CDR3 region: CASSLGRGASSYEQYF. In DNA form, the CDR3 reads TGTGCCAGCAGCTTGGGCAGGGGCGCAAGCTCCTACGAGCAGTACTTC.

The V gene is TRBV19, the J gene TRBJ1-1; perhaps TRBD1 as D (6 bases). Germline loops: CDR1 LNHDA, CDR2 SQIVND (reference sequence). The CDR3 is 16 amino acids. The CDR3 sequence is CACASSKDSRGTEAFF. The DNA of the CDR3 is TGTGCTTGCGCCAGTAGTAAGGATAGCAGGGGCACTGAAGCTTTCTTT.

In DNA, the CDR3 is TGTGCCAGCAGCATTTTACCCGGGACAGCTAACACCTACGAGCAGTACTTC. As protein: CASSILPGTANTYEQYF. The rearrangement uses TRBV5-6 and TRBJ2-7, with 7 positions matching TRBD1. This CDR3 spans 17 amino acids. Germline V gene lookup returns CDR1 SGHDT and CDR2 YYEEEE. The junction had 15 bases not matched to a gene; V was cut back by 4 bases and J by 2 bases.

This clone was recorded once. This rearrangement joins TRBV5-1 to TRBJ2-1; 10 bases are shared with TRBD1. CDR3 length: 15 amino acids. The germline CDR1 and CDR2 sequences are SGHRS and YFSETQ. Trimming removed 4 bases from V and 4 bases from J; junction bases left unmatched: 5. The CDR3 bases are TGCGCCAGCAGCCCCGGGACAGGGGTTTACAATGAGCAGTTCTTC. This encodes CASSPGTGVYNEQFF.

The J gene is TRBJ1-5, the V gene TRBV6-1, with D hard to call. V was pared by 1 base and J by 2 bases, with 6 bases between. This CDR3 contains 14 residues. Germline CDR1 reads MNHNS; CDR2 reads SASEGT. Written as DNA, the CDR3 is TGTGCCAGCAGTGAAGACAGCCGCAATCAGCCCCAGCATTTT. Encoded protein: CASSEDSRNQPQHF.

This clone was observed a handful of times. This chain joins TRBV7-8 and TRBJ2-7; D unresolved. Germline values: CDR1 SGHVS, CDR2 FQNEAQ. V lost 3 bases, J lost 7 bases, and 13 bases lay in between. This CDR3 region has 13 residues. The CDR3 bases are TGTGCCAGCAGCTTCGCCGGGTCTTGGGAGCAGTACTTC. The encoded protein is CASSFAGSWEQYF.

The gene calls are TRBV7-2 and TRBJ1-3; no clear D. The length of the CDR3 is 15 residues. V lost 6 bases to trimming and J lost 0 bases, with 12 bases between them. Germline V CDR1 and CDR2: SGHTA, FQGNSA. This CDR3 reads CASSTSPGSGNTIYF. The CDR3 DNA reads TGTGCCAGCAGTACGTCCCCGGGCTCTGGAAACACCATATATTTT.

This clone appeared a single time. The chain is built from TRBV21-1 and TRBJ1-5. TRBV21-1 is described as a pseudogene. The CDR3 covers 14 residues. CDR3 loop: CASSNLRERRPQHF. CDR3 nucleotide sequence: TGTGCCAGCAGCAACCTGAGGGAACGTCGGCCCCAGCATTTT.

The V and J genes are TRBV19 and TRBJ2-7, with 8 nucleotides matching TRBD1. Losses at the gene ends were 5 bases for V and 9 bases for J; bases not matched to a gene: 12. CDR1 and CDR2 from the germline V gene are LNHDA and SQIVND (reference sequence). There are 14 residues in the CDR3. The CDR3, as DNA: TGTGCCAGTAGTCCCCAGGGGGCCGGCCGGACGCAGTACTTC. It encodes CASSPQGAGRTQYF.

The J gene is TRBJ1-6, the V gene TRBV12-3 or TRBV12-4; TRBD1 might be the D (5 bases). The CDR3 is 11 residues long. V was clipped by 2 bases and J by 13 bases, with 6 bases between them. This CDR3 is CASSLQGPLHF. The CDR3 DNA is TGTGCCAGCAGTTTACAGGGTCCCCTCCACTTT.

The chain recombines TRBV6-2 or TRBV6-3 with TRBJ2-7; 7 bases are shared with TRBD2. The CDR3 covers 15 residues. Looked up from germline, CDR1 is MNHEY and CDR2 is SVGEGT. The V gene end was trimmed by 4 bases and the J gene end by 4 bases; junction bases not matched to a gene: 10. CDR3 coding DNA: TGTGCCAGCAGTTGGGCGGGAGTTCGAGGTTACGAGCAGTACTTC. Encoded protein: CASSWAGVRGYEQYF.

The CDR3 protein is CARGDSLSYEQYF. As DNA, the CDR3 is TGTGCCAGGGGGGACAGCTTATCCTACGAGCAGTACTTC. The chain uses TRBV7-8 and TRBJ2-7, with 7 nucleotides matching TRBD1. This CDR3 has 13 amino acids. V dropped 9 bases and J dropped 1; count of bases not matched to a gene: 6. Germline V gene sequence: CDR1 SGHVS, CDR2 FQNEAQ. The whole variable domain, filled in from reference TRBV7-8 and TRBJ2-7, reads GAGVSQSPRYKVAKRGQDVALRCDPISGHVSLFWYQQALGQGPEFLTYFQNEAQLDKSGLPSDRFFAERPEGSVSTLKIQRTQQEDSAVYLCARGDSLSYEQYFGPGTRLTVT.

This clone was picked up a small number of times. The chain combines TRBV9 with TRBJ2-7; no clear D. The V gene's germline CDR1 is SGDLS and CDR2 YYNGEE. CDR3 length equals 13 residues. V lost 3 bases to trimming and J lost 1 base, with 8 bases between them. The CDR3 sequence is CASSGPRSYEQYF. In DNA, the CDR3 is TGTGCCAGCAGCGGCCCCCGGTCCTACGAGCAGTACTTC. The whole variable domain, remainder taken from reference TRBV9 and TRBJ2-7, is DSGVTQTPKHLITATGQRVTLRCSPRSGDLSVYWYQQSLDQGLQFLIQYYNGEERAKGNILERFSAQQFPDLHSELNLSSLELGDSALYFCASSGPRSYEQYFGPGTRLTVT.

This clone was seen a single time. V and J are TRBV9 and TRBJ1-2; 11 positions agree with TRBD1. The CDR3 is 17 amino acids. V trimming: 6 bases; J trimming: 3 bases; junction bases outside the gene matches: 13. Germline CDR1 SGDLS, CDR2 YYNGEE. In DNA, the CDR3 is TGTGCCAGCACAACCTCCCCGGGACAGGGGGATCACTATGGCTACACCTTC. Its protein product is CASTTSPGQGDHYGYTF.

The chain's CDR3 is CATTSPGQGMGYGYTF. The CDR3 DNA is TGTGCCACAACCTCACCGGGACAGGGGATGGGTTATGGCTACACCTTC. The genes are TRBV19 and TRBJ1-2, with 10 bases that match TRBD1. Germline CDR1 is LNHDA and CDR2 is SQIVND (reference sequence). CDR3 length equals 16 residues. Trimming removed 10 bases from V and 5 bases from J; junction bases left unmatched: 16. Together with reference TRBV19 and TRBJ1-2, the CDR3 gives the full variable domain: DGGITQSPKYLFRKEGQNVTLSCEQNLNHDAMYWYRQDPGQGLRLIYYSQIVNDFQKGDIAEGYSVSREKKESFPLTVTSAQKNPTAFYLCATTSPGQGMGYGYTFGSGTRLTVV.

CDR3 region: CASSPGLAAYEQYF. DNA for the CDR3: TGTGCCAGCAGCCCGGGACTAGCCGCCTACGAGCAGTACTTC. The chain recombines TRBV4-2 with TRBJ2-7; the match to TRBD2 covers 9 bases. This CDR3 spans 14 amino acids. The germline gives CDR1 LGHNA, CDR2 YNFKEQ. The trim removed 4 bases at V and 2 bases at J, leaving 3 bases unmatched.

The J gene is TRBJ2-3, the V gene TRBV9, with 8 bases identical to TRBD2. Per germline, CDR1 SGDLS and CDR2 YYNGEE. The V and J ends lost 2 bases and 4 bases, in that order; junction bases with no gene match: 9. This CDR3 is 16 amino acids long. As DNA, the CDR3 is TGTGCCAGCAGCGTTTCAGCGGGGGCCTTCCCAGATACGCAGTATTTT. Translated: CASSVSAGAFPDTQYF.

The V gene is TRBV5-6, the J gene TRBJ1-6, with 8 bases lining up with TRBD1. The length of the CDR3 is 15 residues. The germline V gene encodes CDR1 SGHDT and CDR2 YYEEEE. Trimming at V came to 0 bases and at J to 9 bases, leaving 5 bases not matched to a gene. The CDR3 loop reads CASSLDGTGGSPLHF. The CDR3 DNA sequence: TGTGCCAGCAGCTTGGACGGGACAGGTGGTTCACCCCTCCACTTT.

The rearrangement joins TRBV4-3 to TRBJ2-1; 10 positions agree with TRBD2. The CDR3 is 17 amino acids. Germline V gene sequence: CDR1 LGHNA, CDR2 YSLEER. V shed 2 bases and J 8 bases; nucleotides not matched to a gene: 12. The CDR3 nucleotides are TGCGCCAGCAGCCAACTGGGTAAAGCGGGGGGGCTTTATGAGCAGTTCTTC. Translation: CASSQLGKAGGLYEQFF.

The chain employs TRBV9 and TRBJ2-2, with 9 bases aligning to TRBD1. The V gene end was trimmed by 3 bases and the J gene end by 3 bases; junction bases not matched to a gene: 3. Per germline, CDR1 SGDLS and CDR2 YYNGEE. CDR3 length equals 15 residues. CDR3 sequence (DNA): TGTGCCAGCAGCGCGGGGACAGGGTACACCGGGGAGCTGTTTTTT. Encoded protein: CASSAGTGYTGELFF.

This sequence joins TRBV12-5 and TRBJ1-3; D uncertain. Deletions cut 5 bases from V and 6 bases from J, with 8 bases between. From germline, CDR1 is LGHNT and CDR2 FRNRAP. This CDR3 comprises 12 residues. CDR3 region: CASGTYQNTIYF. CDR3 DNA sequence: TGTGCTAGTGGTACCTATCAAAACACCATATATTTT.